The 20 T cell receptor beta chains below come from one sample, sequenced in a study of T cell repertoires in cytomegalovirus infection. These receptors have no known antigen. MiXCR, run by TCRdb on the reads, gives a single entry per CDR3 protein. The table lists 140,000 to 150,000 distinct CDR3 sequences, over 30% of them singletons, with 45% to 55% in the top ten. Sequenced here: CD8+ T cells from cultured PBMCs, sampled from culture after CMV antigen stimulation. The receptors shown here come from a human donor in good health (CMV status not recorded). Some clones in this sample may be carry-over from other donors' samples.

This chain joins TRBV12-3 or TRBV12-4 and TRBJ2-3; a possible D gene is TRBD1 (5 bases). The germline V and J ends were trimmed by 7 bases and 1 base, with 12 bases remaining between them. The CDR3 is 14 residues long. The CDR3 DNA sequence: TGTGCCAGCACCTTGACAGACGGCACAGATACGCAGTATTTT. It translates to CASTLTDGTDTQYF.

This clonotype was observed a few times. The chain couples TRBV7-8 to TRBJ1-6, with 7 positions matching TRBD1. Trimming at V came to 5 bases and at J to 9 bases, leaving 10 bases not matched to a gene. The CDR3 is made up of 15 amino acids. Germline CDR1 reads SGHVS; CDR2 reads FQNEAQ. The CDR3 nucleotides are TGTGCCAGCAGCACCGGCGACAGGGCAAGTTCACCCCTCCACTTT. As protein: CASSTGDRASSPLHF.

The table lists this clonotype with a few counts. The chain joins TRBV7-9 to TRBJ1-1; the D is unclear. V lost 0 bases, J lost 7 bases, and 9 bases lay in between. This CDR3 has 13 amino acids. From germline, CDR1 is SEHNR and CDR2 FQNEAQ (reference sequence). The CDR3 protein is CASSLAEIVEAFF. CDR3 bases: TGTGCCAGCAGCTTAGCGGAAATTGTTGAAGCTTTCTTT. Supplemented by reference TRBV7-9 and TRBJ1-1, the full variable domain reads DTGVSQNPRHKITKRGQNVTFRCDPISEHNRLYWYRQTLGQGPEFLTYFQNEAQLEKSRLLSDRFSAERPKGSFSTLEIQRTEQGDSAMYLCASSLAEIVEAFFGQGTRLTVV.

This clonotype was detected a few times. The CDR3 DNA follows: TGTGCCACCCAGGGAGTGGGCTACACCTTC. Translating gives CATQGVGYTF. The genes are TRBV7-9 and TRBJ1-2; D possibly corresponds to TRBD1 (5 bases). Trimming took 10 bases from V and 8 from J, leaving 11 bases between them. CDR3 length: 10 residues. CDR1 and CDR2 from the germline V gene are SEHNR and FQNEAQ (reference sequence).

The sample holds many counts of this clonotype. The chain employs TRBV7-8 and TRBJ2-1; the match to TRBD2 covers 9 bases. The CDR3 extends over 17 amino acids. The junction had 15 bases not matched to a gene; V was cut back by 5 bases and J by 7 bases. From germline, CDR1 is SGHVS and CDR2 FQNEAQ. In DNA form, the CDR3 reads TGTGCCAGCAGCCCTGGGGCTAGCGGGGCCCTAGGTAATGAGCAGTTCTTC. Protein product: CASSPGASGALGNEQFF.

J is TRBJ1-1 and V is TRBV5-4; D is perhaps TRBD1 (5 bases). There are 14 residues in the CDR3. The V gene's germline CDR1 is SGHNT and CDR2 YYREEE (reference sequence). V was pared by 3 bases and J by 3 bases, with 12 bases between. The CDR3 sequence: CASSWGLADTEAFF. DNA for the CDR3: TGTGCCAGCAGCTGGGGGTTGGCGGACACTGAAGCTTTCTTT.

The chain joins TRBV6-1 to TRBJ2-1; the match to TRBD2 covers 15 bases. The V segment lost 5 bases and the J segment 7 bases; nucleotides outside the gene matches: 6. CDR3 length: 16 residues. Germline V gene data show CDR1 as MNHNS and CDR2 as SASEGT. CDR3 protein: CASSRTSGGALNEQFF. CDR3 bases: TGTGCCAGCAGTCGGACTAGCGGGGGGGCTCTGAATGAGCAGTTCTTC.

This sequence joins TRBV2 and TRBJ2-1, with D perhaps matching TRBD2 (5 bases). The CDR3 contains 14 residues. V lost 3 bases and J 8 bases, leaving 14 bases between the germline ends. Germline CDR1 reads SNHLY; CDR2 reads FYNNEI. The CDR3 DNA follows: TGTGCCAGCAGTGAGGAGGTCCCCGGCGATGAGCAGTTCTTC. Translated: CASSEEVPGDEQFF.

The CDR3 DNA follows: TGTGCCAGCAGCCTCCGACTAGCGGGGGGTCACAGCTCCTACAATGAGCAGTTCTTC. Amino acid sequence: CASSLRLAGGHSSYNEQFF. This sequence joins TRBV11-2 and TRBJ2-1; 13 positions agree with TRBD2. CDR1 is SGHAT and CDR2 is FQNNGV in the germline V gene. The CDR3 runs to 19 residues. V shed 5 bases, J shed 0 bases, and the junction held 10 bases outside the gene matches.

The chain has TRBV27 and TRBJ2-3, with D unresolved. This CDR3 contains 12 residues. Germline-derived CDR1 and CDR2 are MNHEY and SMNVEV (reference sequence). V shed 0 bases and J shed 8 bases, with 6 bases lying between them. Here the CDR3 DNA reads TGTGCCAGCAGTTTATCGCTAGGTACGCAGTATTTT. It encodes CASSLSLGTQYF.

V gene TRBV6-6 combines with J gene TRBJ2-1, with TRBD1 matching 7 bases. The junction had 8 bases not matched to a gene; V was cut back by 0 bases and J by 0 bases. This CDR3 comprises 18 residues. The germline gives CDR1 MNHNY, CDR2 SVGAGI (reference sequence). The DNA for the CDR3 is TGTGCCAGCAGTTACTCGGGGGACAGAGTGTACTCCTACAATGAGCAGTTCTTC. Protein product: CASSYSGDRVYSYNEQFF.

This clonotype was observed a few times. The chain links TRBV20-1 to TRBJ1-5, with D unresolved. The germline V and J ends were trimmed by 4 bases and 2 bases, with 18 bases remaining between them. The CDR3 totals 16 residues. The germline V gene has CDR1 DFQATT and CDR2 SNEGSKA (reference sequence). CDR3 nucleotides: TGCAGTGCTATCTTCACTCGAAGGCTGGGCAATCAGCCCCAGCATTTT. Its protein is CSAIFTRRLGNQPQHF.

This clonotype has only a few counts. The chain couples TRBV4-1 to TRBJ1-5; D remains unclear. The CDR3 runs 16 residues. Germline CDR1 and CDR2: MGHRA and YSYEKL. The V end was cut by 0 bases, the J end by 5 bases, with 14 bases between. The DNA for the CDR3 is TGCGCCAGCAGCCAAGATCCCGGTACAGATTATCAGCCCCAGCATTTT. Residues: CASSQDPGTDYQPQHF.

Ten or more counts support this clonotype. The chain recombines TRBV7-2 with TRBJ1-4; D gene unclear. The CDR3 loop spans 16 amino acids. Trimming left V 5 bases short and J 0 bases short, with 13 bases between. The V gene's germline CDR1 is SGHTA and CDR2 FQGNSA. The CDR3: CASSPTWGATNEKLFF. CDR3 in DNA: TGTGCCAGCAGCCCAACATGGGGTGCAACTAATGAAAAACTGTTTTTT.

The chain recombines TRBV5-5 with TRBJ2-1; no definite D call. The CDR3 sequence is 13 residues long. V shed 0 bases and J shed 12 bases, with 13 bases lying between them. From germline, CDR1 is SGHKS and CDR2 YYEKEE (reference sequence). CDR3 DNA: TGTGCCAGCAGCTTGGGCGTCGCGGTCGGGCAGTTCTTC. Amino acid sequence: CASSLGVAVGQFF.

This clonotype was counted at least ten times. V and J are TRBV7-8 and TRBJ1-1; D gene ambiguous. CDR1 is SGHVS and CDR2 is FQNEAQ in the germline V gene. V was shortened by 4 bases and J by 5 bases, with 17 bases between the two germline ends. The CDR3 length is 15 residues. The CDR3 protein is CASSSLAGVMTEAFF. The CDR3, as DNA: TGTGCCAGCAGCTCCCTGGCGGGCGTAATGACTGAAGCTTTCTTT.

J is TRBJ1-4 and V is TRBV19; D ambiguous. The length of the CDR3 is 15 residues. V lost 7 bases to trimming and J lost 6 bases, with 18 bases between them. The germline gives CDR1 LNHDA, CDR2 SQIVND (reference sequence). Here the CDR3 reads CASTSTVLWDEKLFF. The CDR3 DNA sequence: TGTGCCAGTACCTCAACAGTCTTGTGGGATGAAAAACTGTTTTTT.

This clonotype has at least ten counts. This sequence joins TRBV4-1 and TRBJ1-1; D not certain. The CDR3 has 12 residues. CDR1 is MGHRA and CDR2 is YSYEKL in the germline V gene. V was pared by 6 bases and J by 1 base, with 6 bases between. The CDR3 region is CASRKGNTEAFF. CDR3 DNA sequence: TGCGCCAGCAGGAAAGGGAACACTGAAGCTTTCTTT.

This clonotype was picked up a small number of times. The chain carries TRBV7-9 and TRBJ2-7; unclear D gene. The V gene lost 1 base and the J gene lost 3 bases, with 7 bases spanning the gap. The CDR3 runs to 13 residues. Germline CDR1 reads SEHNR; CDR2 reads FQNEAQ (reference sequence). The CDR3 sequence is CASSLGANYEQYF. The CDR3 nucleotides are TGTGCCAGCAGCTTAGGTGCTAACTACGAGCAGTACTTC. Full variable domain (remainder filled in from reference TRBV7-9 and TRBJ2-7): DTGVSQNPRHKITKRGQNVTFRCDPISEHNRLYWYRQTLGQGPEFLTYFQNEAQLEKSRLLSDRFSAERPKGSFSTLEIQRTEQGDSAMYLCASSLGANYEQYFGPGTRLTVT.

The V and J genes are TRBV28 and TRBJ1-1, with a weak D call TRBD1 (6 bases). The V gene lost 8 bases and the J gene lost 3 bases, with 16 bases spanning the gap. CDR3 length: 14 amino acids. Germline V CDR1 and CDR2: MDHEN, SYDVKM. The CDR3 protein is CASRETTGYTEAFF. The CDR3 nucleotides are TGTGCCAGCCGGGAGACGACAGGCTACACTGAAGCTTTCTTT.